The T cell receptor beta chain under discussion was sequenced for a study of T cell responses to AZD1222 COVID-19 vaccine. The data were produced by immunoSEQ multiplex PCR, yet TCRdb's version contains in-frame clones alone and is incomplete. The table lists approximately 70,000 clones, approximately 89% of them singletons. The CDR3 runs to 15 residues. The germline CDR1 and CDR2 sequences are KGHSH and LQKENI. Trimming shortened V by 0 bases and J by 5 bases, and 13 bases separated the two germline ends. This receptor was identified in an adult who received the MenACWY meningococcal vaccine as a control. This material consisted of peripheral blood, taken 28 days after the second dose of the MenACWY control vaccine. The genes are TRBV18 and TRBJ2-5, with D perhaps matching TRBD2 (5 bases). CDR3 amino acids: CASSPPARSGETQYF. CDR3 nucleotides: TGTGCCAGCTCACCACCTGCTCGGTCGGGGGAGACCCAGTACTTC.